This T cell receptor beta chain was observed in a study of blood T cell repertoires in COVID-19. For the study at large: Material from acute and convalescent COVID-19 was sourced from the United States, Italy and Spain.

Original data processing: Reference gene primer amplification yielded estimated nucleated cell counts. Measured with immunoSEQ multiplex PCR; TCRdb has only the in-frame clones, and not every one. The DNA gave D and trimming, while V, J and clone size come from that table. In the table there are some 250,000 clones, approximately 83% of which are singletons. The CDR3 is 12 residues long. The V end was cut by 3 bases, the J end by 4 bases, with 8 bases between. In germline, CDR1 is SGHRS, CDR2 YFSETQ. The rearrangement links TRBV5-1 to TRBJ2-7; D unclear. This TCR derives from a woman older than 75 with acute or convalescent COVID-19. The sequenced sample consisted of peripheral blood. CDR3 loop: CASSSPGYEQYF. The CDR3 coding sequence is TGCGCCAGCAGCTCCCCCGGGTACGAGCAGTACTTC.